Listed below are T cell receptor beta chains from one sample, sequenced in a study of human T cells and chemical hapten exposure. TCRdb re-called the RACE reads with MiXCR, one entry per CDR3 protein. Here the sample spans 100,000 or so distinct CDR3 sequences, about a tenth being singletons. The material sequenced was whole blood, taken in connection with sensitization to the hapten diphenylcyclopropenone (DPC). Receptors were obtained from a woman aged 40 to 49 with alopecia areata. Some clones in this sample may be carry-over from other donors' samples. Both conserved end residues are part of each CDR3. D genes are given only for firm matches. Clone size is not always given. Where it is, it says once, few, many or a class for expanded clones.

few	TRBV5-4	TRBD2	TRBJ2-7	CASSLGLAGSREQYF	TGTGCCAGCAGCTTGGGGCTAGCGGGTTCACGTGAGCAGTACTTC
many	TRBV5-6	.	TRBJ1-2	CASSSTEGAYGYTF	TGTGCCAGCAGCTCCACAGAGGGTGCTTATGGCTACACCTTC
.	TRBV27	.	TRBJ2-3	CASSLRLPGHTDTQYF	TGTGCCAGCAGTTTAAGGCTCCCGGGGCATACAGATACGCAGTATTTT
many	TRBV7-8	.	TRBJ2-2	CASSLQGTAGELFF	TGTGCCAGCAGCCTCCAGGGTACCGCCGGGGAGCTGTTTTTT
.	TRBV7-9	.	TRBJ2-7	CASSLVSRKSNEQYF	TGTGCCAGCAGCTTAGTATCGCGAAAATCGAACGAGCAGTACTTC
few	TRBV6-5	.	TRBJ2-1	CASSPRWNNEQFF	TGTGCCAGCAGCCCCCGTTGGAACAATGAGCAGTTCTTC
.	TRBV7-2	.	TRBJ1-1	CASSSRAPTDPEAFF	TGTGCCAGCAGCTCCCGGGCCCCCACGGACCCTGAAGCTTTCTTT
many	TRBV19	.	TRBJ2-3	CASHTGDYDTDTQYF	TGTGCCAGCCACACAGGGGACTATGACACAGATACGCAGTATTTT
many	TRBV2	.	TRBJ2-7	CASSQGGPRPEEQYF	TGTGCCAGCAGTCAGGGGGGACCCCGCCCGGAAGAGCAGTACTTC
few	TRBV23-1	.	TRBJ1-4	CASSHPWQGCSF	TGCGCCAGCAGTCATCCCTGGCAGGGCTGTAGTTTT
.	TRBV4-1	.	TRBJ2-7	CASSPTQGYEQYF	TGCGCCAGCAGCCCTACACAGGGCTACGAGCAGTACTTC
many	TRBV6-2/TRBV6-3	TRBD2	TRBJ2-1	CASSSGRAGFNEQFF	TGTGCCAGCAGTAGCGGGAGGGCCGGCTTCAATGAGCAGTTCTTC
.	TRBV19	TRBD2	TRBJ2-1	CASSISGSPYNEQFF	TGTGCCAGTAGCATCAGCGGGAGTCCCTACAATGAGCAGTTCTTC
.	TRBV6-5	.	TRBJ2-5	CASSPHPEYQETQYF	TGTGCCAGCAGTCCCCACCCTGAGTACCAAGAGACCCAGTACTTC
few	TRBV7-9	.	TRBJ2-3	CASSLGPPIGLVDTQYF	TGTGCCAGCAGCTTAGGCCCCCCGATAGGATTAGTAGATACGCAGTATTTT
few	TRBV28	TRBD1	TRBJ2-7	CASSYPGQSYEQYF	TGTGCCAGCAGCTATCCGGGACAGTCCTACGAGCAGTACTTC
many	TRBV7-2	.	TRBJ2-1	CASSSDSQVFPSVF	TGTGCCAGCAGCAGCGACAGCCAGGTTTTCCCCTCAGTCTTC
.	TRBV7-8	.	TRBJ2-5	CASSLVTLGQETQYF	TGTGCCAGCAGCTTGGTGACCTTAGGCCAAGAGACCCAGTACTTC
.	TRBV7-2	.	TRBJ2-5	CASSASPGAAVKTQYF	TGTGCCAGCAGCGCGAGCCCCGGGGCGGCGGTAAAGACCCAGTACTTC
.	TRBV15	TRBD1	TRBJ2-2	CATSGRQGGLELFF	TGTGCCACCAGCGGCCGACAGGGCGGTTTGGAGCTGTTTTTT
.	TRBV28	TRBD2	TRBJ2-1	CASSFSGRASEQFF	TGTGCCAGCAGTTTCAGCGGGAGGGCCAGTGAGCAGTTCTTC
.	TRBV6-5	.	TRBJ2-5	CASSYYFHRQETQYF	TGTGCCAGCAGTTACTATTTCCACAGACAAGAGACCCAGTACTTC
many	TRBV6-6	.	TRBJ2-7	CASSSQGRPVDKQYF	TGTGCCAGCAGTAGCCAGGGCCGCCCTGTGGACAAGCAGTACTTC
few	TRBV7-6	.	TRBJ2-2	CASAGSRGELFF	TGTGCCAGCGCGGGGTCAAGGGGGGAGCTGTTTTTT
many	TRBV28	TRBD1	TRBJ1-2	CASSLSNARGYGYTF	TGTGCCAGCAGTTTATCTAACGCCAGGGGGTATGGCTACACCTTC
few	TRBV7-2	TRBD2	TRBJ2-5	CASSPRLATLMETQYF	TGTGCCAGCAGCCCGCGACTAGCCACTCTAATGGAGACCCAGTACTTC
.	TRBV19	TRBD2	TRBJ2-3	CASSREGKMADTQYF	TGTGCCAGTAGTCGGGAGGGGAAGATGGCAGATACGCAGTATTTT
few	TRBV10-2	TRBD2	TRBJ2-4	CASSNQREVKNIQYF	TGCGCCAGCAGTAACCAGCGGGAGGTCAAAAACATTCAGTACTTC
many	TRBV29-1	.	TRBJ1-1	CSVAPGVGTEAFF	TGCAGCGTTGCCCCAGGGGTGGGAACTGAAGCTTTCTTT
many	TRBV4-2	TRBD2	TRBJ2-2	CASSHGTSFADTGELFF	TGTGCCAGCAGTCACGGGACTAGCTTTGCCGACACCGGGGAGCTGTTTTTT
few	TRBV3-1	.	TRBJ1-1	CASSPRGGEAFF	TGTGCCAGCAGCCCCCGGGGGGGTGAAGCTTTCTTT
few	TRBV5-5	.	TRBJ2-5	CASRPGVSQETQYF	TGTGCCAGCCGGCCCGGGGTTTCCCAAGAGACCCAGTACTTC